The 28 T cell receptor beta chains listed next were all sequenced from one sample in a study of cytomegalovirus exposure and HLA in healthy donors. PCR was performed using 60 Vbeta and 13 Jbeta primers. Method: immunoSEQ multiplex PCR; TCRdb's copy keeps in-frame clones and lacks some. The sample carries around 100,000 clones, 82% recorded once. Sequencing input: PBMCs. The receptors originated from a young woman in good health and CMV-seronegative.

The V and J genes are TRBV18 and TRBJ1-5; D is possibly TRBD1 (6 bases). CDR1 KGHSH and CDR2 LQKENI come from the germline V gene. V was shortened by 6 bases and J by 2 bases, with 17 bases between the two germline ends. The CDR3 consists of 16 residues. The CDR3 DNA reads TGTGCCAGCTCTCCCCTGGGGTCAGGGGGCAATCAGCCCCAGCATTTT. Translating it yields CASSPLGSGGNQPQHF.

CDR3 protein: CASSTTGTSGSGEQFF. The CDR3, as DNA: TGTGCCAGTAGTACGACGGGGACTAGCGGGAGTGGTGAGCAGTTCTTC. The chain combines TRBV19 with TRBJ2-1; TRBD2 matches 14 bases. J was trimmed by 9 bases and V by 4 bases; bases with no gene match: 8. Germline CDR1 and CDR2: LNHDA and SQIVND (reference sequence). The CDR3 has 16 amino acids. Combining the CDR3 with reference TRBV19 and TRBJ2-1 gives the whole variable domain DGGITQSPKYLFRKEGQNVTLSCEQNLNHDAMYWYRQDPGQGLRLIYYSQIVNDFQKGDIAEGYSVSREKKESFPLTVTSAQKNPTAFYLCASSTTGTSGSGEQFFGPGTRLTVL.

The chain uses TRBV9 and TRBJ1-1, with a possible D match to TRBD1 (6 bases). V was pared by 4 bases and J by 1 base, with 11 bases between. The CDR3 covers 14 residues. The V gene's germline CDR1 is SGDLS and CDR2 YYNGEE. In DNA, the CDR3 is TGTGCCAGCAGCACCCGAGGGGGGAACACTGAAGCTTTCTTT. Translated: CASSTRGGNTEAFF.

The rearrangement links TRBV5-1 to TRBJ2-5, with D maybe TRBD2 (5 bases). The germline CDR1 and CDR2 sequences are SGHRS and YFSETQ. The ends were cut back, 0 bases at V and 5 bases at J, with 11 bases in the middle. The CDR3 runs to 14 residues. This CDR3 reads CASSLGLAIETQYF. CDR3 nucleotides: TGCGCCAGCAGCTTGGGGCTAGCTATCGAGACCCAGTACTTC. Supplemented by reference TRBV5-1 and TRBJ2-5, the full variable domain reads KAGVTQTPRYLIKTRGQQVTLSCSPISGHRSVSWYQQTPGQGLQFLFEYFSETQRNKGNFPGRFSGRQFSNSRSEMNVSTLELGDSALYLCASSLGLAIETQYFGPGTRLLVL.

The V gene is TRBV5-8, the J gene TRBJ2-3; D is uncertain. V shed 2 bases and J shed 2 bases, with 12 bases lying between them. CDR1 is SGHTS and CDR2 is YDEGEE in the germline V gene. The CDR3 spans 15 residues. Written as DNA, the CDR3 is TGTGCCAGCAGCTTCTCTTTCGAGCCCACAGATACGCAGTATTTT. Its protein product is CASSFSFEPTDTQYF.

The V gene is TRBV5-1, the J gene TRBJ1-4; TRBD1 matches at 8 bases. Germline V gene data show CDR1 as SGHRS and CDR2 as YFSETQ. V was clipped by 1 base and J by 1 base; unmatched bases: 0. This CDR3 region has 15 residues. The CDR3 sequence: CASSLTGGTNEKLFF. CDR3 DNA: TGCGCCAGCAGCTTGACAGGGGGAACTAATGAAAAACTGTTTTTT.

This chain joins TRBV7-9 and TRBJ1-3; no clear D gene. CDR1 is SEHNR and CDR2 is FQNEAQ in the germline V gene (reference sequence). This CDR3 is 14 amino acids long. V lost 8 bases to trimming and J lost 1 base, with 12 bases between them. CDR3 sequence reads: CASHPGSSGNTIYF. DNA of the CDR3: TGTGCCAGCCACCCTGGGAGTTCTGGAAACACCATATATTTT.

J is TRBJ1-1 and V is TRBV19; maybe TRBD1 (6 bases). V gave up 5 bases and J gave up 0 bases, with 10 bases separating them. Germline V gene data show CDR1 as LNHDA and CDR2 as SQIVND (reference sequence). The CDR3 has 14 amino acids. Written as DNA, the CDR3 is TGTGCCAGTAGTTCACAGGGATTGAACACTGAAGCTTTCTTT. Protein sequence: CASSSQGLNTEAFF.

Here the CDR3 reads CASSQDSAGLGNEQFF. CDR3 coding DNA: TGTGCCAGCAGCCAAGATTCAGCGGGGCTCGGGAATGAGCAGTTCTTC. The chain combines TRBV14 with TRBJ2-1; TRBD2 matches 7 bases. CDR1 is SGHDN and CDR2 is FVKESK in the germline V gene. CDR3 size: 16 residues. V trimming: 0 bases; J trimming: 7 bases; junction bases outside the gene matches: 9.

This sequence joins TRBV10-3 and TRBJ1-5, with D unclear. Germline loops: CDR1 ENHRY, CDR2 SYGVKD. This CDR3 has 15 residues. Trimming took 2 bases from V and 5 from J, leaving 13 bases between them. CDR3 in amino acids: CAISESRGGDQPQHF. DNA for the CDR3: TGTGCCATCAGTGAGAGTCGGGGTGGGGATCAGCCCCAGCATTTT.

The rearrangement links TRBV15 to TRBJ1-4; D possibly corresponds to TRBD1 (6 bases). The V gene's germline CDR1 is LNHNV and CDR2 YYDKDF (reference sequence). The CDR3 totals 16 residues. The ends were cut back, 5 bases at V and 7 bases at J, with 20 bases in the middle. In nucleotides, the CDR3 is TGTGCCACCAGCCCACAGCTGGGGACAAATAGTGAAAAACTGTTTTTT. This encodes CATSPQLGTNSEKLFF.

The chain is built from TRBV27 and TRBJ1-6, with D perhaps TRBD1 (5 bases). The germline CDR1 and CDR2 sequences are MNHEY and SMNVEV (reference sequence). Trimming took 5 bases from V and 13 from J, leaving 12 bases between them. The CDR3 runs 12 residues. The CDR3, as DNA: TGTGCCAGCAGTCCATCAGGGATTCCCCTCCACTTT. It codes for CASSPSGIPLHF.

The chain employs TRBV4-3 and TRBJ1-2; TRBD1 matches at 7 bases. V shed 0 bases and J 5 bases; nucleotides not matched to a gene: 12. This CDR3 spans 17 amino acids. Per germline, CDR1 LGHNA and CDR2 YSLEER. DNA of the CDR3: TGCGCCAGCAGCCAAGATCTTTCCCGGGACAGTGATTATGGCTACACCTTC. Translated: CASSQDLSRDSDYGYTF.

CDR3 loop: CATSPNGNEQFF. The CDR3 DNA sequence: TGTGCCACCAGCCCAAACGGGAATGAGCAGTTCTTC. The V and J genes are TRBV15 and TRBJ2-1, with D uncertain. The ends were cut back, 5 bases at V and 7 bases at J, with 9 bases in the middle. This CDR3 comprises 12 residues. Germline V lookup: CDR1 LNHNV, CDR2 YYDKDF (reference sequence). Together with reference TRBV15 and TRBJ2-1, the CDR3 gives the full variable domain: DAMVIQNPRYQVTQFGKPVTLSCSQTLNHNVMYWYQQKSSQAPKLLFHYYDKDFNNEADTPDNFQSRRPNTSFCFLDIRSPGLGDTAMYLCATSPNGNEQFFGPGTRLTVL.

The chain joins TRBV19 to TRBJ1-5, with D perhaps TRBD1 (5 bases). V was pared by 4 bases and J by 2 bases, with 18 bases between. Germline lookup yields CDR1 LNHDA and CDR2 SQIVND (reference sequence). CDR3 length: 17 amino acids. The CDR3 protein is CASSTRVGGKGNQPQHF. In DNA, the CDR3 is TGTGCCAGTAGTACCAGGGTAGGAGGGAAGGGCAATCAGCCCCAGCATTTT.

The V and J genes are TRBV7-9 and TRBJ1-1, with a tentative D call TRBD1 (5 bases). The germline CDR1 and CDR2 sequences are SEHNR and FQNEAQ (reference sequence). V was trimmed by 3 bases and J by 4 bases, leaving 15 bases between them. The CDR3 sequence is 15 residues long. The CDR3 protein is CASSFTGAWSTEAFF. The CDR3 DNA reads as TGTGCCAGCAGCTTCACAGGCGCCTGGAGCACTGAAGCTTTCTTT.

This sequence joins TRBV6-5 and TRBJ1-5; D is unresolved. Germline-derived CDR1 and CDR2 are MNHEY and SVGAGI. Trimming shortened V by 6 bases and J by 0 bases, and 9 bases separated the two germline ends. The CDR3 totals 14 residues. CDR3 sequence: CASSLGDSNQPQHF. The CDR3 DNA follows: TGTGCCAGCAGCCTGGGCGATAGCAATCAGCCCCAGCATTTT.

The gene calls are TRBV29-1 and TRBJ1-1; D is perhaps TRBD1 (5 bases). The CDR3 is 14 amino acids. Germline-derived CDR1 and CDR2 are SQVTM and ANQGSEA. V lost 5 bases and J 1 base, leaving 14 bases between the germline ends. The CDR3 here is CSVWSGYGNTEAFF. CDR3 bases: TGCAGCGTTTGGTCAGGGTATGGGAACACTGAAGCTTTCTTT.

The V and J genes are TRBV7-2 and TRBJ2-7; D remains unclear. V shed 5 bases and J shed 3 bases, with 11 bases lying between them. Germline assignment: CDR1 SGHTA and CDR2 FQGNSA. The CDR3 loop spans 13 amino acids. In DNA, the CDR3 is TGTGCCAGCAGCCTCCTTAGTAACTACGAGCAGTACTTC. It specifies CASSLLSNYEQYF.

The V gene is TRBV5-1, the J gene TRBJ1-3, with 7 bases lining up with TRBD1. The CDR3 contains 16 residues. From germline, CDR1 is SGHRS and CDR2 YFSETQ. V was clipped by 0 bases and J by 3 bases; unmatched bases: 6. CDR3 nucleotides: TGCGCCAGCAGCTTGGCCCTAGGGACAGTTGGAAACACCATATATTTT. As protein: CASSLALGTVGNTIYF.

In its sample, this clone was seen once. CDR3 DNA sequence: TGTGCCAGCAGGCCCGGGACAGGGAAAGAGACCCAGTACTTC. It translates to CASRPGTGKETQYF. The rearrangement uses TRBV7-9 and TRBJ2-5; 9 bases align to TRBD1. This CDR3 contains 14 residues. Losses at the gene ends were 6 bases for V and 3 bases for J; bases not matched to a gene: 5. Germline assignment: CDR1 SEHNR and CDR2 FQNEAQ (reference sequence).

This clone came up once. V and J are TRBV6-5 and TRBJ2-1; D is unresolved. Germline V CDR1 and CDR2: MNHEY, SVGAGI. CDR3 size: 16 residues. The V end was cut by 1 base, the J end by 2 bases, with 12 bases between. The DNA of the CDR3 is TGTGCCAGCAGTTACTGGGCCTTACCGGCCTACAATGAGCAGTTCTTC. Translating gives CASSYWALPAYNEQFF.

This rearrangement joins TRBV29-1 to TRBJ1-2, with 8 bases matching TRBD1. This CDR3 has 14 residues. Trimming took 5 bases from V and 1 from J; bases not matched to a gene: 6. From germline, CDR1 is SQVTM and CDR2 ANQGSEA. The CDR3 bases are TGCAGCGTTCCCAGGGGGCCCTTTAACTATGGCTACACCTTC. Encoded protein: CSVPRGPFNYGYTF.

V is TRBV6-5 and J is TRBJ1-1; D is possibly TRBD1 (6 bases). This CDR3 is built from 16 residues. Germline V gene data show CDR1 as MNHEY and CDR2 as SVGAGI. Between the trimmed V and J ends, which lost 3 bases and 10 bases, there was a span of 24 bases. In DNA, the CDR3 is TGTGCCAGCAGTTATGGTAGGGCGTCAGGGGTGGTAGGAGCTTTCTTT. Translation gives CASSYGRASGVVGAFF.

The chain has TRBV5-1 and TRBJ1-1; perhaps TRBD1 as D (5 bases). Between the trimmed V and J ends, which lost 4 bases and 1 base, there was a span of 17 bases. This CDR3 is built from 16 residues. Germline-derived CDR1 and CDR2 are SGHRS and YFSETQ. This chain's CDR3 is CASSDLLGPGNTEAFF. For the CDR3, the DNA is TGCGCCAGCAGCGACCTTTTGGGGCCAGGGAACACTGAAGCTTTCTTT.

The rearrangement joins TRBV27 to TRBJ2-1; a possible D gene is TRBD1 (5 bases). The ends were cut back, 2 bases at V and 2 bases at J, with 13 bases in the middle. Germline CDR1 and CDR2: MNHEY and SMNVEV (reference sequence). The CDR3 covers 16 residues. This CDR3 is CASSLTVDNAYNEQFF. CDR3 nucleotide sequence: TGTGCCAGCAGTTTAACGGTGGACAACGCCTACAATGAGCAGTTCTTC.

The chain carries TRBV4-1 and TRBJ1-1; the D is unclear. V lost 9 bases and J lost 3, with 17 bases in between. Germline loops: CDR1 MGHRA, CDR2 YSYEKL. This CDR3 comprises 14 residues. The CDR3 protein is CASSRTGGYTEAFF. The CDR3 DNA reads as TGCGCCAGTTCTAGGACGGGAGGGTACACTGAAGCTTTCTTT.

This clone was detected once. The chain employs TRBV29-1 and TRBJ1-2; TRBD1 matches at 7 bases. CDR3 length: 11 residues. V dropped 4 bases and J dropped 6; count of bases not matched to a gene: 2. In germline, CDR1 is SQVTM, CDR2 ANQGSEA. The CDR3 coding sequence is TGCAGCGTTGGACAGGGCCATGGCTACACCTTC. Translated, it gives CSVGQGHGYTF.